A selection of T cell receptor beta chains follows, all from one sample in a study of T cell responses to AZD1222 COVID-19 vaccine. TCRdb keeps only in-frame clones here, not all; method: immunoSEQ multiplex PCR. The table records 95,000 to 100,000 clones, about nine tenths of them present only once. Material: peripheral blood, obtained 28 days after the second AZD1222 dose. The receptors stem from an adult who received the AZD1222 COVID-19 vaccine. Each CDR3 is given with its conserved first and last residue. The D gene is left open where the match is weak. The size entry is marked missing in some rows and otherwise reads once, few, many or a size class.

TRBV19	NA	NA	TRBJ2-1	CASRFRTGLGNEQFF	TGTGCCAGTCGCTTTCGGACGGGCTTAGGCAATGAGCAGTTCTTC
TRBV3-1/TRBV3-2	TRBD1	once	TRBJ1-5	CASSPGQRGQPQHF	TGTGCCAGCAGCCCGGGACAGAGGGGTCAGCCCCAGCATTTT
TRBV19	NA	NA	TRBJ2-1	CASSIDTGPNEQFF	TGTGCCAGTAGTATAGACACAGGGCCCAATGAGCAGTTCTTC
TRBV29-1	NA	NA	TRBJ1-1	CSVRTALNTEAFF	TGCAGCGTTAGGACAGCGTTGAACACTGAAGCTTTCTTT
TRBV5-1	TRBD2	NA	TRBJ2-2	CASTTSGMNTGELFF	TGCGCCAGCACGACTAGCGGGATGAACACCGGGGAGCTGTTTTTT
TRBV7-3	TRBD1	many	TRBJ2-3	CASSPGQGNTDTQYF	TGTGCCAGCAGCCCCGGACAGGGGAACACAGATACGCAGTATTTT
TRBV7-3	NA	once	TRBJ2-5	CASSLLRGGSETQYF	TGTGCCAGCAGCCTCTTGAGGGGAGGATCTGAGACCCAGTACTTC
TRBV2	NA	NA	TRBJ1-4	CASRSDRFEKLFF	TGTGCCAGCAGGTCGGATCGCTTCGAAAAACTGTTTTTT
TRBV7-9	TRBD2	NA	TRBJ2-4	CASSLGGAGVKNIQYF	TGTGCCAGCAGCTTAGGTGGTGCGGGAGTTAAAAACATTCAGTACTTC
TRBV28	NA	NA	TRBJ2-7	CASSLGQDIYQQYF	TGTGCCAGCAGTTTGGGACAAGATATTTACCAGCAGTACTTC
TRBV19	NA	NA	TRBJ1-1	CASSIGPAGTEAFF	TGTGCCAGTAGTATAGGCCCGGCAGGGACTGAAGCTTTCTTT
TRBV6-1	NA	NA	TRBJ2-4	CASSDRGSKNIQYF	TGTGCCAGCAGTGACCGGGGGTCAAAAAACATTCAGTACTTC
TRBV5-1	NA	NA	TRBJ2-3	CASSLGREADTQYF	TGCGCCAGCAGCTTGGGGAGGGAAGCAGATACGCAGTATTTT
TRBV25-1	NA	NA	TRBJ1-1	CASSESPWGDSNTEAFF	TGTGCCAGCAGTGAATCCCCCTGGGGGGATTCGAACACTGAAGCTTTCTTT
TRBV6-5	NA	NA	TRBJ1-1	CASSYSWNMNTEAFF	TGTGCCAGCAGTTACTCTTGGAATATGAACACTGAAGCTTTCTTT
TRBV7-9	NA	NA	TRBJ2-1	CASSLVEEYHNEQFF	TGTGCCAGCAGCTTAGTTGAAGAGTATCACAATGAGCAGTTCTTC
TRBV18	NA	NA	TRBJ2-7	CASSQYGESYEQYF	TGTGCCAGCTCACAGTACGGGGAGTCCTACGAGCAGTACTTC
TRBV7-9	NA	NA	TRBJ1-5	CASSKQGGSNQPQHF	TGTGCCAGCAGCAAACAGGGAGGAAGCAATCAGCCCCAGCATTTT
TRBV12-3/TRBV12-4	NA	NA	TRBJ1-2	CASSLLTNYGYTF	TGTGCCAGCAGTTTATTGACTAACTATGGCTACACCTTC
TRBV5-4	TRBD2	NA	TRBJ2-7	CASSPNSSPSGLYEQYF	TGTGCCAGCAGCCCAAACAGTTCCCCTAGCGGCCTTTACGAGCAGTACTTC
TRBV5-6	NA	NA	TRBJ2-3	CASSFAGPDTQYF	TGTGCCAGCAGCTTCGCGGGCCCAGATACGCAGTATTTT
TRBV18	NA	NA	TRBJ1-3	CASSPLAPGAGNTIYF	TGTGCCAGCTCACCCTTGGCCCCTGGGGCTGGAAACACCATATATTTT
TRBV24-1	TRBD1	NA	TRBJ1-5	CATSDRTGRGQHF	TGTGCCACCAGTGACCGGACAGGGAGGGGCCAGCATTTT
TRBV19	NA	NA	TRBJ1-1	CASSRVRNTEAFF	TGTGCCAGTAGTAGGGTACGGAACACTGAAGCTTTCTTT